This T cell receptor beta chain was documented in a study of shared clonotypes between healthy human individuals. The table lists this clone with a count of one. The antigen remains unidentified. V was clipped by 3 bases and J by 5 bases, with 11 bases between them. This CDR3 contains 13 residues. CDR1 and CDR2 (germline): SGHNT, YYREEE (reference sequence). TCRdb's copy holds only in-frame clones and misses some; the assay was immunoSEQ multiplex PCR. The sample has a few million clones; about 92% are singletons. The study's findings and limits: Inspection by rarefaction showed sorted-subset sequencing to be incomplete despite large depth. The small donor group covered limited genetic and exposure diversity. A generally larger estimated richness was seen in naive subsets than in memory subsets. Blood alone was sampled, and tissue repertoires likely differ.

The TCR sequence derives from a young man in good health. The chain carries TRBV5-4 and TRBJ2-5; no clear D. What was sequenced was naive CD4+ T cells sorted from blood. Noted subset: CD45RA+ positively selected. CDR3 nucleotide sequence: TGTGCCAGCAGCTCGGCCTTGATGGAGACCCAGTACTTC. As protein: CASSSALMETQYF.